This T cell receptor beta chain was retrieved from a study of cytomegalovirus exposure and HLA in healthy donors. Across the study: About 85 million unique TCR sequences came from HLA-typed donors in an early release. Study-wide results and caveats: Among the most significant clusters, several appeared linked to common viral pathogens in a later analysis. The listing of approximately 160 TCR beta chains classed them as cytomegalovirus-associated.

Comment on this clone: What it binds is not known.

The CDR3 has 15 amino acids. V dropped 3 bases and J dropped 2 bases, with 11 bases sitting between them. Germline CDR1 is LNHDA and CDR2 is SQIVND (reference sequence). It was with 60 Vbeta and 13 Jbeta primers that the PCR ran. Data came from immunoSEQ multiplex PCR; TCRdb stores just in-frame clones and leaves some out. This table holds approximately 200,000 clones, roughly four fifths found once. Those who donated were healthy bone marrow donors. The source is a woman in her twenties or thirties in good health and CMV-seropositive. The sample taken for sequencing was PBMCs. V usage is TRBV19 and J usage is TRBJ2-1; possibly TRBD2 for D (6 bases). CDR3 in DNA: TGTGCCAGTAGTATTAAGGCGGGACCCTACAATGAGCAGTTCTTC. Translated, it gives CASSIKAGPYNEQFF.